This T cell receptor (beta chain) was captured in a study of T-cell memory formation after mild COVID-19. Regarding the study as a whole: CD8+ contracting clones occupied EMRA, while CD4+ ones occupied mainly CM and EM. CD4+ bias marked clones expanding day 15 to 37, unlike balanced contracting clones. Second-wave clones peaking on day 37 lacked confirmed SARS-CoV-2 specificity.

V lost 5 bases and J 4 bases, leaving 17 bases between the germline ends. The length of the CDR3 is 15 residues. Germline V gene sequence: CDR1 LNHDA, CDR2 SQIVND (reference sequence). As to this clonotype: What it binds is unknown.

Using constant-segment primers, 5'RACE produced TCR alpha and TCR beta cDNA libraries carrying sample barcodes and UMIs. TCRdb used MiXCR to reprocess the 5' RACE reads, holding one entry per CDR3 protein. This sample has around 410,000 distinct CDR3 sequences; less than 25% occur once, and the top ten carry under 15%. Input material: PBMCs or a T cell subset sorted from them (not recorded which). The chain links TRBV19 to TRBJ1-1; possible D gene TRBD1, 5 bases. The receptor was isolated from an adult woman who had mild COVID-19 (a few samples of this study predate the infection). Cell type and time point are not known. The CDR3 DNA sequence: TGTGCCAGTAGTGTCCAGGGTATGATCGGCACTGAAGCTTTCTTT. It translates to CASSVQGMIGTEAFF.